What follows are 31 T cell receptor beta chains derived from one specimen sequenced in a study of T cells in Graves' hyperthyroidism and ophthalmopathy (dated by TCRdb to the late 2010s). The library was produced with multiplex PCR. The reads were generated on an Illumina HiSeq 2000. Amplification of TCR beta CDR3 regions was carried out from RNA transcripts. The TCR CDR3 was subjected to a first round of RT-PCR using the HTBI primer set and the Qiagen OneStep RT-PCR kit. Through fastp at Q25 and MiXCR, TCRdb rebuilt clones from the public reads, retaining in-frame beta chains. Rows matching on CDR3 protein sequence are summarized as one entry with the most common DNA and genes. The sample records fewer than 650,000 distinct CDR3 sequences, 14% of which are singletons. The ten largest clones represent almost 6% of the sample. The sequenced sample was blood. Every receptor here comes from a young woman with Graves' hyperthyroidism that later progressed to Graves' ophthalmopathy.

The chain is built from TRBV28 and TRBJ2-5; 12 positions match TRBD2. This CDR3 has 16 residues. Germline CDR1 and CDR2: MDHEN and SYDVKM. J was trimmed by 1 base and V by 5 bases; bases with no gene match: 5. Here the CDR3 DNA reads TGTGCCAGCAGTCCCGGACTAGCGGGATCCCAAGAGACCCAGTACTTC. This sequence encodes CASSPGLAGSQETQYF.

This clonotype was recorded many times. The chain has TRBV28 and TRBJ1-2; TRBD1 is a possible D gene (6 bases). This CDR3 spans 16 amino acids. Trimming pared 6 bases from V and 6 bases from J, leaving 23 bases between. Germline V lookup: CDR1 MDHEN, CDR2 SYDVKM. DNA for the CDR3: TGTGCCAGCAGCCCCCCGTCCCCGGCGGGGGGCGATGGCTACACCTTC. Translating gives CASSPPSPAGGDGYTF.

In this sample, this clonotype turned up many times. This chain links TRBV7-2 with TRBJ2-7, with TRBD2 identical over 7 bases. V lost 2 bases and J lost 2; bases outside the gene matches: 12. Germline V gene lookup returns CDR1 SGHTA and CDR2 FQGNSA. The CDR3 length is 17 residues. The CDR3 loop is CASSLRGAGGRAYEQYF. Written as DNA, the CDR3 is TGTGCCAGCAGCTTAAGGGGCGCTGGCGGGAGAGCCTACGAGCAGTACTTC.

This clonotype was counted between two and nine times. This sequence joins TRBV18 and TRBJ2-1; 11 positions match TRBD2. After removal of 5 bases from V and 8 bases from J, the junction contained 8 bases not matched to a gene. The CDR3 contains 15 residues. Germline V CDR1 and CDR2: KGHSH, LQKENI. CDR3 nucleotides: TGTGCCAGCTCAACACTAGCGGGAGTTGGGTATGAGCAGTTCTTC. Translating gives CASSTLAGVGYEQFF.

Ten or more counts support this clonotype. V and J are TRBV3-1 and TRBJ1-1; D is ambiguous. The CDR3 covers 17 residues. Germline-derived CDR1 and CDR2 are LGHDT and YNNKEL (reference sequence). The ends were cut back, 0 bases at V and 0 bases at J, with 14 bases in the middle. The CDR3 reads CASSQEAKGPMNTEAFF. Here the CDR3 DNA reads TGTGCCAGCAGCCAAGAAGCCAAAGGCCCCATGAACACTGAAGCTTTCTTT.

This clonotype was seen many times. This chain connects TRBV27 to TRBJ2-7; D tentatively fits TRBD1 or TRBD2 (5 bases each). V was cut by 1 base and J by 3 bases, with 13 bases left in between. Germline V gene lookup returns CDR1 MNHEY and CDR2 SMNVEV (reference sequence). The CDR3 spans 15 residues. CDR3 in amino acids: CASSLWAGAGYEQYF. Written as DNA, the CDR3 is TGTGCCAGCAGTTTATGGGCCGGGGCGGGCTACGAGCAGTACTTC.

A single count supports this clonotype. The V call is TRBV30, the J call TRBJ1-1; the D is unclear. The V end lost 3 bases, the J end lost 10 bases, and 18 bases lay between the germline ends. Per germline, CDR1 GTSNPN and CDR2 SVGIG (reference sequence). The CDR3 consists of 13 residues. As DNA, the CDR3 is TGTGCCTGGAGCTCGCTCGGCAGACAAGGAGCTTTCTTT. Translating it yields CAWSSLGRQGAFF.

This clonotype was counted at least ten times. V is TRBV3-1 and J is TRBJ1-4, with D unclear. The CDR3 is 17 amino acids. Deletions cut 3 bases from V and 0 bases from J, with 14 bases between. Germline CDR1 and CDR2: LGHDT and YNNKEL (reference sequence). The CDR3 nucleotides read TGTGCCAGCAGCCAGGATAGAGTGTTTACAACTAATGAAAAACTGTTTTTT. Translating gives CASSQDRVFTTNEKLFF. The whole variable domain, remainder taken from reference TRBV3-1 and TRBJ1-4, is DTAVSQTPKYLVTQMGNDKSIKCEQNLGHDTMYWYKQDSKKFLKIMFSYNNKELIINETVPNRFSPKSPDKAHLNLHINSLELGDSAVYFCASSQDRVFTTNEKLFFGSGTQLSVL.

This clonotype was recorded at least ten times. The rearrangement joins TRBV6-2 or TRBV6-3 to TRBJ1-5, with a possible D match to TRBD1 (5 bases). Germline V gene lookup returns CDR1 MNHEY and CDR2 SVGEGT. This CDR3 comprises 18 residues. V was cut by 5 bases and J by 4 bases, with 24 bases left in between. The CDR3: CASSLQPPVAGSNQPQHF. CDR3 DNA sequence: TGTGCCAGCAGTCTTCAACCACCGGTGGCAGGGAGTAATCAGCCCCAGCATTTT.

This clonotype was seen at least ten times. The chain is built from TRBV12-3 or TRBV12-4 and TRBJ2-1; D tentatively reads TRBD1 or TRBD2 (6 bases each). CDR3 length equals 14 residues. The V gene lost 3 bases and the J gene lost 4 bases, with 10 bases spanning the gap. CDR3 loop: CASSFGGRYNEQFF. CDR3 in DNA: TGTGCCAGCAGTTTTGGGGGGCGATACAATGAGCAGTTCTTC.

Points on this clonotype: This sequence may be a read error, since a much larger clone differs from it by one base. The DNA for the CDR3 is TGCGCCAGCAGCTACGATACAGGGGGCGACTATGGCTACACCTTC. Protein sequence: CASSYDTGGDYGYTF. This chain joins TRBV5-1 and TRBJ1-2; 9 bases align to TRBD1. CDR3 length equals 15 residues. Losses at the gene ends were 3 bases for V and 3 bases for J; bases not matched to a gene: 6. The germline V gene has CDR1 SGHRS and CDR2 YFSETQ.

Points on this clonotype: The conserved closing phenylalanine or tryptophan is absent in this CDR3, likely reflecting a read error. The chain joins TRBV24-1 to TRBJ2-6; D is possibly TRBD2 (5 bases). From germline, CDR1 is KGHDR and CDR2 SFDVKD. There are 17 residues in the CDR3. V was trimmed by 3 bases and J by 2 bases, leaving 13 bases between them. The CDR3 reads CATSDPGLLAGANVLTC. The CDR3 coding sequence is TGTGCCACCAGTGATCCAGGACTCCTGGCTGGGGCCAACGTCCTGACTTGC.

This clonotype was seen ten or more times. The rearrangement links TRBV7-9 to TRBJ1-1; a possible D gene is TRBD1 (5 bases). With 11 bases removed from V and 0 bases from J, the gap between germline ends came to 13 bases. Germline V gene data show CDR1 as SEHNR and CDR2 as FQNEAQ (reference sequence). The CDR3 spans 13 residues. The DNA for the CDR3 is TGTGCCGGCCGACAGAACATGAACACTGAAGCTTTCTTT. This sequence encodes CAGRQNMNTEAFF.

Details on this clonotype: One junction end disagrees with the germline gene, perhaps due to a read error. The chain combines TRBV7-3 with TRBJ2-2; tentative D call: TRBD2 (5 bases). CDR3 length: 14 residues. The germline V gene encodes CDR1 SGHTA and CDR2 FQGTGA. The CDR3: CASSLGSEIGELVF. DNA for the CDR3: TGTGCTAGCAGCTTAGGGAGTGAGATCGGGGAGCTGGTTTTT.

This clonotype has only a few counts. The chain joins TRBV7-8 to TRBJ2-1; TRBD2 aligns across 9 bases. CDR3 length: 16 amino acids. V lost 5 bases and J lost 8; bases outside the gene matches: 13. Germline V gene sequence: CDR1 SGHVS, CDR2 FQNEAQ. The CDR3, as DNA: TGTGCCAGCAGCCCCCTGACTAGCGGACCTACGGATGAGCAGTTCTTC. Protein sequence: CASSPLTSGPTDEQFF.

The V and J genes are TRBV6-1 and TRBJ2-7; 8 bases map to TRBD2. V dropped 9 bases and J dropped 4; count of bases not matched to a gene: 14. This CDR3 has 15 residues. Germline V gene data show CDR1 as MNHNS and CDR2 as SASEGT. CDR3 nucleotides: TGTGCCAGTAAAAAACCGGGACTAGGGGTTTACGAGCAGTACTTC. Protein: CASKKPGLGVYEQYF.

This clonotype was seen ten or more times. The chain recombines TRBV30 with TRBJ2-1; D is perhaps TRBD2 (6 bases). Germline CDR1 GTSNPN, CDR2 SVGIG (reference sequence). Trimming left V 5 bases short and J 0 bases short, with 14 bases between. The CDR3 spans 15 residues. The CDR3 DNA reads as TGTGCCTGGGGGGGACCGGGACTCTCCTACAATGAGCAGTTCTTC. Translated: CAWGGPGLSYNEQFF. The full variable domain, in which reference TRBV30 and TRBJ2-1 provide the parts outside the CDR3, is SQTIHQWPATLVQPVGSPLSLECTVEGTSNPNLYWYRQAAGRGLQLLFYSVGIGQISSEVPQNLSASRPQDRQFILSSKKLLLSDSGFYLCAWGGPGLSYNEQFFGPGTRLTVL.

This rearrangement joins TRBV20-1 to TRBJ2-5; D could derive from TRBD1 or TRBD2 (5 bases each). The CDR3 has 14 amino acids. Trimming stripped 3 bases from V and 5 bases from J, with 16 bases between. Per the germline V gene, CDR1 is DFQATT and CDR2 is SNEGSKA (reference sequence). The DNA for the CDR3 is TGCAGTGCTAGCCTCTTCGGGGCTCCCGAGACCCAGTACTTC. Protein: CSASLFGAPETQYF.

The gene calls are TRBV24-1 and TRBJ2-5; 8 bases are a match to TRBD1. Germline lookup yields CDR1 KGHDR and CDR2 SFDVKD. J lost 3 bases, V lost 4 bases, and 6 bases had no gene match. This CDR3 has 15 residues. CDR3 sequence (DNA): TGTGCCACCAGTGAGGCGGGACAGGCGAAAGAGACCCAGTACTTC. This gives the protein CATSEAGQAKETQYF.

A word on this clonotype: This may be a read error, as it is one base from a much larger clone. The chain couples TRBV4-3 to TRBJ2-1; possibly TRBD1 or TRBD2 for D (5 bases each). CDR3 length: 14 residues. V lost 4 bases, J lost 9 bases, and 16 bases lay in between. Germline values: CDR1 LGHNA, CDR2 YSLEER. The CDR3 sequence is CASSRGGGATEQFF. For the CDR3, the DNA is TGCGCCAGCAGCCGGGGCGGAGGCGCCACTGAGCAGTTCTTC.

V usage is TRBV19 and J usage is TRBJ2-4; 10 bases fit TRBD2. Trimming removed 7 bases from V and 1 base from J; junction bases left unmatched: 16. The CDR3 is 19 residues long. Germline CDR1 LNHDA, CDR2 SQIVND (reference sequence). CDR3: CASTLVSSGRRGAKNIQYF. CDR3 sequence (DNA): TGTGCCAGTACGTTGGTATCTAGCGGGAGAAGAGGGGCCAAAAACATTCAGTACTTC.

This clonotype has more than one count but fewer than ten. The CDR3 loop reads CASSQVQGSGQPQHF. Written as DNA, the CDR3 is TGCGCCAGCAGCCAAGTCCAGGGTTCGGGCCAGCCCCAGCATTTT. The chain has TRBV4-1 and TRBJ1-5, with a weak D call TRBD1 (5 bases). The CDR3 consists of 15 residues. Germline V gene lookup returns CDR1 MGHRA and CDR2 YSYEKL. Trimming shortened V by 1 base and J by 7 bases, and 14 bases separated the two germline ends.

This clonotype turned up a few times. The genes are TRBV4-1 and TRBJ1-5, with TRBD1 matching over 8 bases. The V segment lost 6 bases and the J segment 7 bases; nucleotides outside the gene matches: 11. Germline CDR1 reads MGHRA; CDR2 reads YSYEKL. This CDR3 comprises 15 residues. This chain's CDR3 is CASSPVRTGIQPQHF. The CDR3 coding sequence is TGCGCCAGCAGTCCTGTCCGGACAGGGATACAGCCCCAGCATTTT.

In its sample, this clonotype was seen many times. The rearrangement joins TRBV11-3 to TRBJ2-7; D unclear. V shed 0 bases and J shed 6 bases, with 18 bases lying between them. Looked up from germline, CDR1 is SGHNT and CDR2 is YENEEA. This CDR3 is built from 16 residues. CDR3 nucleotide sequence: TGTGCCAGCAGCTTAGAGTCGGCAGACCTTTTCATCGAGCAGTACTTC. Residues: CASSLESADLFIEQYF. The full variable domain, in which reference TRBV11-3 and TRBJ2-7 provide the parts outside the CDR3, is EAGVVQSPRYKIIEKKQPVAFWCNPISGHNTLYWYLQNLGQGPELLIRYENEEAVDDSQLPKDRFSAERLKGVDSTLKIQPAELGDSAVYLCASSLESADLFIEQYFGPGTRLTVT.

Ten or more counts support this clonotype. The chain joins TRBV20-1 to TRBJ2-7, with D perhaps TRBD1 or TRBD2 (5 bases each). Trimming cost V 6 bases and J 5 bases, with 14 bases left between them. The germline V gene encodes CDR1 DFQATT and CDR2 SNEGSKA (reference sequence). This CDR3 spans 12 amino acids. The DNA for the CDR3 is TGCAGTGCCCGGAGGCAGGGCGACGAGCAGTACTTC. This sequence encodes CSARRQGDEQYF.

This clonotype turned up a few times. J is TRBJ1-1 and V is TRBV18; TRBD1 matches 8 bases. With 5 bases clipped from V and 6 bases from J, the junction kept 8 bases outside the gene matches. There are 14 residues in the CDR3. From germline, CDR1 is KGHSH and CDR2 LQKENI. In nucleotides, the CDR3 is TGTGCCAGCTCAGCAGGACAGGGAGGATCTGAAGCTTTCTTT. This translates into CASSAGQGGSEAFF.

DNA of the CDR3: TGTGCCAGCAGCGTAGAGGGGGCTTTCGATCAGCCCCAGCATTTT. Protein sequence: CASSVEGAFDQPQHF. V and J are TRBV9 and TRBJ1-5, with 7 positions matching TRBD1. The length of the CDR3 is 15 residues. V lost 0 bases to trimming and J lost 5 bases; unmatched junction nucleotides: 5. Looked up from germline, CDR1 is SGDLS and CDR2 is YYNGEE.

This clonotype was detected many times. The chain combines TRBV10-3 with TRBJ1-5; D might be TRBD1 (5 bases). Between the trimmed V and J ends, which lost 2 bases and 5 bases, there was a span of 22 bases. The CDR3 runs 18 residues. Germline CDR1 reads ENHRY; CDR2 reads SYGVKD. The CDR3 here is CAISEGFGADLGHQPQHF. The CDR3 nucleotides are TGTGCCATCAGTGAGGGGTTTGGGGCAGACCTTGGACATCAGCCCCAGCATTTT.

This clonotype has only a few counts. CDR3 coding DNA: TGTGCCAGCAGGGGACAGGGGGACCCCTACGAGCAGTACTTC. It translates to CASRGQGDPYEQYF. This chain links TRBV27 with TRBJ2-7; 11 bases map to TRBD1. In germline, CDR1 is MNHEY, CDR2 SMNVEV (reference sequence). J gave up 2 bases and V 6 bases, and 3 bases lay outside the gene matches. The length of the CDR3 is 14 residues.

The sample holds many counts of this clonotype. The chain uses TRBV12-3 or TRBV12-4 and TRBJ1-4; TRBD1 agrees at 8 bases. The CDR3 totals 13 residues. Unmatched junction bases numbered 8, after V lost 5 bases and J lost 12 bases. In nucleotides, the CDR3 is TGTGCCAGCAGTCCAGGGGGCGATCGACAACTGTTTTTT. It is translated as CASSPGGDRQLFF.

This clonotype was detected ten times or more. The V and J genes are TRBV30 and TRBJ1-5; 10 positions match TRBD1. Germline-derived CDR1 and CDR2 are GTSNPN and SVGIG (reference sequence). The CDR3 loop spans 14 amino acids. The trim removed 4 bases at V and 6 bases at J, leaving 6 bases unmatched. CDR3: CAWNAGTGAQPQHF. The CDR3 bases are TGTGCCTGGAACGCGGGGACAGGGGCTCAGCCCCAGCATTTT.